This T cell receptor beta chain stems from a study of cytomegalovirus exposure and HLA in healthy donors. General study points: With high specificity and sensitivity, the classifier reportedly diagnosed cytomegalovirus status. Several of the most significant clusters were apparently associated with common viral pathogens in a later analysis.

60 Vbeta and 13 Jbeta primers were used in PCR. The authors' processing: A follow-up analysis tallied 65 million to 80 million unique TCR beta chains, roughly 11 million shared. Using immunoSEQ multiplex PCR, the repertoire was profiled, and TCRdb retains in-frame clones only, with some absent. That table furnishes V, J and clone size, whereas the DNA furnished D and trimming. Of about 110,000 clones in the sample, roughly 70% are singletons; the top ten hold around 1.3%. Germline V lookup: CDR1 WSHSY, CDR2 SAAADI. V was pared by 3 bases and J by 4 bases, with 2 bases of the junction left unmatched. This CDR3 contains 14 residues. In the case of this clone: Its matching antigen is unknown.

What was sequenced was PBMCs. The chain joins TRBV10-2 to TRBJ2-1; 8 nucleotides agree with TRBD2. The TCR was taken from a middle-aged man in good health and CMV-seronegative. The CDR3 nucleotides read TGCGCCAGCAGTGAAGGGACTAGATACAATGAGCAGTTCTTC. Translation gives CASSEGTRYNEQFF.